This TCR beta chain was documented in a study of neurological immune-mediated disorders. This clonotype was counted ten times or more. From the 5' RACE reads, TCRdb called clonotypes with MiXCR, one entry per CDR3 protein. Of some 25,000 distinct CDR3 sequences in the sample, 13% were seen once. The trim removed 2 bases at V and 4 bases at J, leaving 12 bases unmatched. The CDR3 spans 18 residues. In germline, CDR1 is LGHNA, CDR2 YNFKEQ. Time point meaning: technical triplicate 1. The source material was CD4+ T cells from blood. This chain joins TRBV4-2 and TRBJ2-2; 8 nucleotides line up with TRBD2. The sequence was obtained from a female donor with HTLV-1-associated myelopathy (HAM/TSP). In DNA, the CDR3 is TGTGCCAGCAGCCAAATATGGAGCGGGAGTCGTGGCACCGGGGAGCTGTTTTTT. This translates into CASSQIWSGSRGTGELFF.